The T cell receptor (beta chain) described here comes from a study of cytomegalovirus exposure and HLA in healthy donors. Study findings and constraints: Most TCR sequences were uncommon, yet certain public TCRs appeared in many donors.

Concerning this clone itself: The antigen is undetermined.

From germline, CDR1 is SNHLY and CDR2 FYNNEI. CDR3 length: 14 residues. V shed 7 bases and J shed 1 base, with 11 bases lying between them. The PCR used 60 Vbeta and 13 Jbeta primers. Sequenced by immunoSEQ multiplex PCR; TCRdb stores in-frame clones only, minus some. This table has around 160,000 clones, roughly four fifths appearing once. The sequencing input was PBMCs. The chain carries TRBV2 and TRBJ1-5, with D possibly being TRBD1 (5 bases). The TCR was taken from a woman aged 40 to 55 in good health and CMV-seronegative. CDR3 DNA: TGTGCCAGCAATTTCGGGGGAAGCAATCAGCCCCAGCATTTT. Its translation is CASNFGGSNQPQHF.